A selection of T cell receptor beta chains follows, all from one sample in a study of OX40 agonist ivuxolimab in advanced cancers. Data came from immunoSEQ multiplex PCR; TCRdb stores just in-frame clones and leaves some out. The sample has some 39,000 clones; 80% to 85% are singletons. The sample was CD4+ or CD8+ T cells sorted from blood, taken in a trial of the OX40 agonist ivuxolimab. Receptors originate from an adult with an advanced solid tumor such as melanoma, head and neck, liver or kidney cancer. Both conserved end residues are part of each CDR3. The D gene is left open where the match is weak. Size is stated for part of the rows, as once, few or many counts, or as a class when the clone is expanded.

CDR3 protein: CASSDDRPLEQYF; CDR3 DNA: TGTGCCAGCAGCGACGACAGGCCCTTGGAGCAGTACTTC; V gene: TRBV11-2; J gene: TRBJ2-7; D gene: .; clone size: .; CDR3 length: 13
CDR3 protein: CASSLFESRQVLNYGYTF; CDR3 DNA: TGTGCCAGCAGCTTGTTTGAGTCGAGGCAGGTCCTCAACTATGGCTACACCTTC; V gene: TRBV5-4; J gene: TRBJ1-2; D gene: .; clone size: .; CDR3 length: 18
CDR3 protein: CASSAGQGGSYEQYF; CDR3 DNA: TGTGCCAGCAGCGCGGGACAGGGAGGCTCCTACGAGCAGTACTTC; V gene: TRBV6-6; J gene: TRBJ2-7; D gene: TRBD1; clone size: .; CDR3 length: 15
CDR3 protein: CASSPLGAVTGELFF; CDR3 DNA: TGTGCCAGCAGCCCACTAGGGGCGGTCACCGGGGAGCTGTTTTTT; V gene: TRBV11-2; J gene: TRBJ2-2; D gene: .; clone size: once; CDR3 length: 15
CDR3 protein: CASTQTVQETQYF; CDR3 DNA: TGCGCCAGTACACAGACCGTCCAAGAGACCCAGTACTTC; V gene: TRBV23-1; J gene: TRBJ2-5; D gene: .; clone size: .; CDR3 length: 13
CDR3 protein: CAGSDYRVNEQFF; CDR3 DNA: TGTGCCGGCTCAGATTACAGGGTCAATGAGCAGTTCTTC; V gene: TRBV18; J gene: TRBJ2-1; D gene: .; clone size: .; CDR3 length: 13
CDR3 protein: CASSPFLGGTEAFF; CDR3 DNA: TGTGCCAGCAGCCCTTTCCTAGGGGGCACTGAAGCTTTCTTT; V gene: TRBV11-1; J gene: TRBJ1-1; D gene: .; clone size: .; CDR3 length: 14
CDR3 protein: CAWSRQSYEQYF; CDR3 DNA: TGTGCCTGGTCTCGACAGTCCTACGAGCAGTACTTC; V gene: TRBV30; J gene: TRBJ2-7; D gene: .; clone size: once; CDR3 length: 12
CDR3 protein: CASSPRTPHPRGGMLTYEQYF; CDR3 DNA: TGTGCCAGCAGCCCCCGAACCCCTCACCCGAGAGGCGGGATGCTCACGTACGAGCAGTACTTC; V gene: TRBV9; J gene: TRBJ2-7; D gene: .; clone size: .; CDR3 length: 21
CDR3 protein: CASSQVGGGADTQYF; CDR3 DNA: TGCGCCAGCAGCCAAGTTGGGGGGGGCGCGGATACGCAGTATTTT; V gene: TRBV4-3; J gene: TRBJ2-3; D gene: .; clone size: once; CDR3 length: 15
CDR3 protein: CASRDDNYGYTF; CDR3 DNA: TGTGCCAGTAGGGATGATAACTATGGCTACACCTTC; V gene: TRBV19; J gene: TRBJ1-2; D gene: .; clone size: .; CDR3 length: 12
CDR3 protein: CASSITGRRAGDNEQFF; CDR3 DNA: TGTGCCAGTAGTATTACCGGCCGGCGAGCAGGGGACAATGAGCAGTTCTTC; V gene: TRBV19; J gene: TRBJ2-1; D gene: .; clone size: .; CDR3 length: 17
CDR3 protein: CASSLGRTDTQYF; CDR3 DNA: TGCGCCAGCAGCTTAGGCCGCACAGATACGCAGTATTTT; V gene: TRBV5-1; J gene: TRBJ2-3; D gene: .; clone size: .; CDR3 length: 13
CDR3 protein: CASRTEGQGRAAFF; CDR3 DNA: TGTGCCAGCAGGACCGAAGGACAGGGTCGGGCCGCTTTCTTT; V gene: TRBV6-5; J gene: TRBJ1-1; D gene: TRBD1; clone size: .; CDR3 length: 14
CDR3 protein: CASTMIDTEAFF; CDR3 DNA: TGTGCCAGCACCATGATCGACACTGAAGCTTTCTTT; V gene: TRBV28; J gene: TRBJ1-1; D gene: .; clone size: once; CDR3 length: 12
CDR3 protein: CASSSPGEASYEQYF; CDR3 DNA: TGTGCCAGCAGTTCCCCGGGGGAGGCCTCCTACGAGCAGTACTTC; V gene: TRBV6-5; J gene: TRBJ2-7; D gene: .; clone size: .; CDR3 length: 15
CDR3 protein: CASISPGYYEQYF; CDR3 DNA: TGTGCCAGCATCTCGCCAGGGTACTACGAGCAGTACTTC; V gene: TRBV5-8; J gene: TRBJ2-7; D gene: .; clone size: .; CDR3 length: 13
CDR3 protein: CASSQDPWTGDYGYTF; CDR3 DNA: TGCGCCAGCAGCCAAGACCCTTGGACAGGGGACTATGGCTACACCTTC; V gene: TRBV4-3; J gene: TRBJ1-2; D gene: TRBD1; clone size: .; CDR3 length: 16
CDR3 protein: CASSSPHPGLAGTLAKNIQYF; CDR3 DNA: TGTGCCAGCAGTTCTCCACACCCCGGACTAGCGGGGACTCTAGCCAAAAACATTCAGTACTTC; V gene: TRBV28; J gene: TRBJ2-4; D gene: TRBD2; clone size: .; CDR3 length: 21
CDR3 protein: CASSPSGAGETQYF; CDR3 DNA: TGTGCCAGCAGCCCAAGCGGGGCAGGGGAGACCCAGTACTTC; V gene: TRBV7-9; J gene: TRBJ2-5; D gene: TRBD2; clone size: .; CDR3 length: 14
CDR3 protein: CSARRTSGRGGDEQFF; CDR3 DNA: TGCAGCGCCCGTCGGACTAGCGGGAGGGGCGGGGATGAGCAGTTCTTC; V gene: TRBV29-1; J gene: TRBJ2-1; D gene: TRBD2; clone size: .; CDR3 length: 16
CDR3 protein: CASSQDRVYEQYF; CDR3 DNA: TGTGCCAGCAGCCAAGACAGGGTGTACGAGCAGTACTTC; V gene: TRBV4-2; J gene: TRBJ2-7; D gene: .; clone size: .; CDR3 length: 13
CDR3 protein: CASSVTAGHSYNEQFF; CDR3 DNA: TGTGCCAGCAGCGTAACGGCAGGACACTCCTACAATGAGCAGTTCTTC; V gene: TRBV9; J gene: TRBJ2-1; D gene: .; clone size: .; CDR3 length: 16
CDR3 protein: CASSLSGGAWNQPQHF; CDR3 DNA: TGTGCCAGCAGTTTATCGGGGGGCGCATGGAATCAGCCCCAGCATTTT; V gene: TRBV28; J gene: TRBJ1-5; D gene: .; clone size: .; CDR3 length: 16
CDR3 protein: CASSTGSAGGLNEQFF; CDR3 DNA: TGTGCCAGCAGCACGGGCAGTGCGGGGGGGCTAAATGAGCAGTTCTTC; V gene: TRBV11-1; J gene: TRBJ2-1; D gene: TRBD2; clone size: .; CDR3 length: 16
CDR3 protein: CASSPRAAGELFF; CDR3 DNA: TGTGCCAGCAGTCCGCGCGCGGCCGGGGAGCTGTTTTTT; V gene: TRBV28; J gene: TRBJ2-2; D gene: .; clone size: .; CDR3 length: 13
CDR3 protein: CASSWTFPPSYNEQFF; CDR3 DNA: TGCGCCAGCAGCTGGACCTTCCCCCCCTCCTACAATGAGCAGTTCTTC; V gene: TRBV5-1; J gene: TRBJ2-1; D gene: .; clone size: once; CDR3 length: 16
CDR3 protein: CASRNAGQGVPEQYF; CDR3 DNA: TGTGCCAGCAGAAATGCGGGACAGGGAGTTCCCGAGCAGTACTTC; V gene: TRBV7-8; J gene: TRBJ2-7; D gene: TRBD1; clone size: .; CDR3 length: 15
CDR3 protein: CASRDRVGTDTQYF; CDR3 DNA: TGTGCCAGTAGGGACAGGGTTGGCACAGATACGCAGTATTTT; V gene: TRBV19; J gene: TRBJ2-3; D gene: TRBD1; clone size: once; CDR3 length: 14
CDR3 protein: CASSLGGPGNTIYF; CDR3 DNA: TGTGCCAGCAGCTTAGGGGGGCCTGGAAACACCATATATTTT; V gene: TRBV11-3; J gene: TRBJ1-3; D gene: .; clone size: .; CDR3 length: 14
CDR3 protein: CASSLDSLSSGANVLTF; CDR3 DNA: TGTGCCAGCAGTTTGGACAGTCTCTCCTCTGGGGCCAACGTCCTGACTTTC; V gene: TRBV28; J gene: TRBJ2-6; D gene: .; clone size: .; CDR3 length: 17
CDR3 protein: CASSLKGARYNSPLHF; CDR3 DNA: TGTGCCAGCAGCTTAAAGGGGGCGCGGTATAATTCACCCCTCCACTTT; V gene: TRBV5-8; J gene: TRBJ1-6; D gene: TRBD1; clone size: .; CDR3 length: 16
CDR3 protein: CASSRYTEAFF; CDR3 DNA: TGTGCCAGCAGTAGATACACTGAAGCTTTCTTT; V gene: TRBV2; J gene: TRBJ1-1; D gene: .; clone size: .; CDR3 length: 11
CDR3 protein: CASSLAGAPEQYF; CDR3 DNA: TGTGCCAGCAGCCTAGCGGGGGCCCCCGAGCAGTACTTC; V gene: TRBV11-2; J gene: TRBJ2-7; D gene: TRBD2; clone size: .; CDR3 length: 13
CDR3 protein: CASSIGRGSYEQYF; CDR3 DNA: TGTGCCAGTAGTATAGGGCGGGGATCCTACGAGCAGTACTTC; V gene: TRBV19; J gene: TRBJ2-7; D gene: .; clone size: .; CDR3 length: 14
CDR3 protein: CASGKDRAMDGYTF; CDR3 DNA: TGTGCTAGTGGTAAGGACAGGGCCATGGATGGCTACACCTTC; V gene: TRBV12-5; J gene: TRBJ1-2; D gene: TRBD1; clone size: .; CDR3 length: 14
CDR3 protein: CASSLLARDTQYF; CDR3 DNA: TGTGCCAGCAGCTTATTAGCGAGGGATACGCAGTATTTT; V gene: TRBV7-3; J gene: TRBJ2-3; D gene: .; clone size: .; CDR3 length: 13
CDR3 protein: CASSSGMVEEQFF; CDR3 DNA: TGTGCCAGCAGCTCGGGAATGGTCGAGGAGCAGTTCTTC; V gene: TRBV11-2; J gene: TRBJ2-1; D gene: .; clone size: .; CDR3 length: 13
CDR3 protein: CASSEYAYEQYF; CDR3 DNA: TGTGCCAGCAGTGAGTATGCCTACGAGCAGTACTTC; V gene: TRBV6-1; J gene: TRBJ2-7; D gene: .; clone size: .; CDR3 length: 12
CDR3 protein: CASSAGGAGALYNEQFF; CDR3 DNA: TGTGCCAGCAGCGCCGGTGGGGCGGGGGCCCTATACAATGAGCAGTTCTTC; V gene: TRBV5-4; J gene: TRBJ2-1; D gene: .; clone size: .; CDR3 length: 17
CDR3 protein: CAWSERGREAFF; CDR3 DNA: TGTGCCTGGAGTGAGAGGGGGCGGGAAGCTTTCTTT; V gene: TRBV30; J gene: TRBJ1-1; D gene: TRBD1; clone size: .; CDR3 length: 12
CDR3 protein: CASSSHGGWQYF; CDR3 DNA: TGTGCCAGCAGCTCCCACGGGGGCTGGCAGTACTTC; V gene: TRBV11-2; J gene: TRBJ2-7; D gene: .; clone size: .; CDR3 length: 12
CDR3 protein: CASSREGTDTQYF; CDR3 DNA: TGTGCCAGCAGTCGGGAGGGAACAGATACGCAGTATTTT; V gene: TRBV27; J gene: TRBJ2-3; D gene: TRBD2; clone size: .; CDR3 length: 13
CDR3 protein: CACLSGANVLTF; CDR3 DNA: TGTGCCTGTCTTAGTGGGGCCAACGTCCTGACTTTC; V gene: TRBV30; J gene: TRBJ2-6; D gene: .; clone size: .; CDR3 length: 12
CDR3 protein: CASSYLQGEFF; CDR3 DNA: TGTGCCAGCAGTTACCTACAGGGGGAGTTCTTC; V gene: TRBV6-5; J gene: TRBJ2-1; D gene: TRBD1; clone size: many; CDR3 length: 11
CDR3 protein: CASSPPMRDEQYF; CDR3 DNA: TGTGCCAGCAGCCCCCCGATGCGGGACGAGCAGTACTTC; V gene: TRBV7-8; J gene: TRBJ2-7; D gene: .; clone size: .; CDR3 length: 13
CDR3 protein: CSVRGTYGEKLFF; CDR3 DNA: TGCAGCGTTCGCGGGACCTATGGAGAAAAACTGTTTTTT; V gene: TRBV29-1; J gene: TRBJ1-4; D gene: .; clone size: few; CDR3 length: 13
CDR3 protein: CASSLARGGSTDTQYF; CDR3 DNA: TGTGCCAGCAGCTTAGCTCGCGGGGGCAGCACAGATACGCAGTATTTT; V gene: TRBV7-2; J gene: TRBJ2-3; D gene: .; clone size: few; CDR3 length: 16
CDR3 protein: CASSLERGQETQYF; CDR3 DNA: TGTGCCAGCAGCTTAGAAAGGGGGCAAGAGACCCAGTACTTC; V gene: TRBV7-2; J gene: TRBJ2-5; D gene: .; clone size: .; CDR3 length: 14
CDR3 protein: CASSPDYSSNEQYF; CDR3 DNA: TGTGCCAGCAGCCCAGACTATAGCTCTAACGAGCAGTACTTC; V gene: TRBV5-4; J gene: TRBJ2-7; D gene: .; clone size: .; CDR3 length: 14
CDR3 protein: CASSLIASTDTQYF; CDR3 DNA: TGTGCCAGCAGCTTAATCGCCAGCACAGATACGCAGTATTTT; V gene: TRBV7-3; J gene: TRBJ2-3; D gene: .; clone size: .; CDR3 length: 14
CDR3 protein: CASSFQSDLGYTF; CDR3 DNA: TGTGCCAGCAGCTTTCAGTCGGACCTCGGCTACACCTTC; V gene: TRBV5-8; J gene: TRBJ1-2; D gene: .; clone size: few; CDR3 length: 13
CDR3 protein: CASSVGLAASYEQYF; CDR3 DNA: TGTGCCAGCAGCGTTGGGCTAGCGGCCTCCTACGAGCAGTACTTC; V gene: TRBV9; J gene: TRBJ2-7; D gene: TRBD2; clone size: .; CDR3 length: 15
CDR3 protein: CASSLTTGINEQFF; CDR3 DNA: TGTGCCAGCAGCTTGACGACAGGAATCAATGAGCAGTTCTTC; V gene: TRBV5-4; J gene: TRBJ2-1; D gene: .; clone size: .; CDR3 length: 14